Shown below are 23 T cell receptor beta chains from a single sample sequenced in a study of blood T cells in healthy people across ages. PCR was performed a second time for roughly 7 to 11 cycles using a sample-barcoded 5' primer and a J-beta primer mix. TCRdb itself ran the 5' RACE reads through MiXCR, one entry per CDR3 protein. There are over 950,000 distinct CDR3 sequences in the sample; 30% to 40% occur only once, and around 14% lies in the top ten. The sample consisted of blood. These receptors all come from a man between 18 and 29 years old in good health.

The rearrangement uses TRBV2 and TRBJ1-2, with 7 bases matching TRBD1. The CDR3 consists of 13 residues. V shed 9 bases and J 6 bases; nucleotides not matched to a gene: 10. Germline CDR1 reads SNHLY; CDR2 reads FYNNEI. This CDR3 reads CASSEQGTHGYTF. The DNA for the CDR3 is TGTGCCAGTTCAGAACAGGGGACCCATGGCTACACCTTC.

The V call is TRBV7-6, the J call TRBJ2-1; D may be TRBD2 (6 bases). The CDR3 spans 15 residues. In germline, CDR1 is SGHVS, CDR2 FNYEAQ. Trimming pared 2 bases from V and 7 bases from J, leaving 15 bases between. The CDR3 here is CASSLLGLGGNEQFF. The CDR3 DNA follows: TGTGCCAGCAGCTTATTAGGTCTGGGGGGTAATGAGCAGTTCTTC. The full variable domain, with the rest looked up from reference TRBV7-6 and TRBJ2-1, is GAGVSQSPRYKVTKRGQDVALRCDPISGHVSLYWYRQALGQGPEFLTYFNYEAQQDKSGLPNDRFSAERPEGSISTLTIQRTEQRDSAMYRCASSLLGLGGNEQFFGPGTRLTVL.

This clonotype has ten or more counts. The chain carries TRBV20-1 and TRBJ2-1; 8 bases align to TRBD1. CDR3 length: 15 amino acids. CDR1 is DFQATT, CDR2 SNEGSKA, per germline (reference sequence). V lost 3 bases and J lost 2; bases outside the gene matches: 6. The CDR3 spells CSARDRERAYNEQFF. The CDR3 DNA reads TGCAGTGCTAGGGACAGGGAACGGGCCTACAATGAGCAGTTCTTC.

The chain joins TRBV20-1 to TRBJ1-5; 8 positions match TRBD1. The J segment lost 0 bases and the V segment lost 0 bases, leaving 7 bases of the junction unmatched. There are 17 residues in the CDR3. Germline values: CDR1 DFQATT, CDR2 SNEGSKA (reference sequence). The CDR3 is CSARDEDRDYSNQPQHF. The CDR3 DNA reads TGCAGTGCTAGAGATGAGGACAGGGATTATAGCAATCAGCCCCAGCATTTT.

The V gene is TRBV10-3, the J gene TRBJ1-2; 9 bases match TRBD1. The germline CDR1 and CDR2 sequences are ENHRY and SYGVKD. J gave up 6 bases and V 6 bases, and 5 bases lay outside the gene matches. The CDR3 consists of 13 residues. This CDR3 is CAISGTGGHGYTF. The CDR3 DNA is TGTGCCATCAGCGGTACAGGGGGCCATGGCTACACCTTC.

A remark on this clonotype: Mismatch with germline at one junction end may stem from a read error. This chain links TRBV4-1 with TRBJ2-5; D is unresolved. The CDR3 spans 14 residues. Germline lookup yields CDR1 MGHRA and CDR2 YSYEKL. CDR3 sequence: CASSQGQAQEIQYF. The DNA of the CDR3 is TGCGCCAGCAGCCAGGGCCAAGCTCAAGAGATCCAGTACTTC.

Regarding this clonotype: A read error may produce the germline difference seen at one junction end. This chain uses TRBV12-3 or TRBV12-4 with TRBJ1-5; TRBD1 matches 9 bases. The CDR3 consists of 15 residues. CDR3: CTSSLRDRGNQPQHF. CDR3 nucleotide sequence: TGTACCAGCAGTTTAAGAGACAGGGGGAATCAGCCCCAGCATTTT.

The chain recombines TRBV6-5 with TRBJ2-3, with D possibly being TRBD1 (6 bases). The ends were cut back, 0 bases at V and 4 bases at J, with 14 bases in the middle. The CDR3 is made up of 16 amino acids. Germline CDR1 reads MNHEY; CDR2 reads SVGAGI. CDR3 coding DNA: TGTGCCAGCAGTTACTCGAGGGGGAGAAAGGCAGATACGCAGTATTTT. This codes for CASSYSRGRKADTQYF.

CDR3 sequence: CASSPWVRGGNTEAFF. For the CDR3, the DNA is TGTGCCAGCAGTCCCTGGGTTCGGGGGGGGAACACTGAAGCTTTCTTT. The chain joins TRBV2 to TRBJ1-1; possibly TRBD1 for D (5 bases). V gave up 5 bases and J gave up 1 base, with 17 bases separating them. Germline V gene sequence: CDR1 SNHLY, CDR2 FYNNEI. This CDR3 spans 16 amino acids.

The chain links TRBV7-2 to TRBJ2-3; D is perhaps TRBD2 (5 bases). The V end was cut by 5 bases, the J end by 5 bases, with 17 bases between. The germline CDR1 and CDR2 sequences are SGHTA and FQGNSA. This CDR3 contains 15 residues. CDR3 in amino acids: CASSRGGLSGDTQYF. CDR3 bases: TGTGCCAGCAGCCGCGGAGGACTTTCAGGAGATACGCAGTATTTT.

In this sample, this clonotype turned up a few times. The chain uses TRBV4-3 and TRBJ1-4; possibly TRBD1 for D (6 bases). Germline CDR1 reads LGHNA; CDR2 reads YSLEER. CDR3 length: 15 residues. Trimming removed 1 base from V and 7 bases from J, with 13 bases in between. In nucleotides, the CDR3 is TGCGCCAGCAGCCAAGCGGTGAGGGGGAGTGAAAAACTGTTTTTT. It specifies CASSQAVRGSEKLFF.

The rearrangement links TRBV5-1 to TRBJ2-5, with TRBD2 matching over 8 bases. The CDR3 has 17 residues. Germline V gene sequence: CDR1 SGHRS, CDR2 YFSETQ. V trimming: 0 bases; J trimming: 11 bases; junction bases outside the gene matches: 18. Here the CDR3 DNA reads TGCGCCAGCAGCTTGGCCGGCGTTAGGGGACTAGGTCGGTCTCAGTACTTC. Protein sequence: CASSLAGVRGLGRSQYF.

The chain combines TRBV4-2 with TRBJ1-1; possible D gene TRBD1, 6 bases. CDR3 length: 16 residues. The ends were cut back, 1 base at V and 1 base at J, with 13 bases in the middle. Germline CDR1 and CDR2: LGHNA and YNFKEQ. CDR3 in amino acids: CASSQAGGAKNTEAFF. The CDR3 DNA is TGTGCCAGCAGCCAAGCGGGGGGGGCGAAGAACACTGAAGCTTTCTTT.

This clonotype showed up just a few times. A much bigger clone sits one base away, suggesting this may be a read error. The chain links TRBV4-3 to TRBJ1-1, with D hard to call. CDR3 size: 14 residues. Between the trimmed V and J ends, which lost 0 bases and 1 base, there was a span of 6 bases. Germline V CDR1 and CDR2: LGHNA, YSLEER. CDR3 region: CASSQEYQNTEAFF. In DNA, the CDR3 is TGCGCCAGCAGCCAAGAGTACCAGAACACTGAAGCTTTCTTT.

The gene calls are TRBV6-6 and TRBJ2-6; D gene uncertain. Trimming stripped 2 bases from V and 0 bases from J, with 8 bases between. This CDR3 spans 16 amino acids. Per the germline V gene, CDR1 is MNHNY and CDR2 is SVGAGI (reference sequence). CDR3 region: CASSYGGISGANVLTF. CDR3 bases: TGTGCCAGCAGTTACGGTGGGATCTCTGGGGCCAACGTCCTGACTTTC.

The V and J genes are TRBV6-2 or TRBV6-3 and TRBJ2-1; D gene uncertain. The ends were cut back, 7 bases at V and 4 bases at J, with 11 bases in the middle. The CDR3 is made up of 13 amino acids. Per germline, CDR1 MNHEY and CDR2 SVGEGT. The chain's CDR3 is CASTQLGYNEQFF. In DNA form, the CDR3 reads TGTGCCAGCACCCAACTGGGGTACAATGAGCAGTTCTTC.

A remark on this clonotype: A much more abundant neighbour one base away suggests this may be a read error. The chain uses TRBV28 and TRBJ1-5, with D tentatively TRBD1 (5 bases). CDR1 and CDR2 (germline): MDHEN, SYDVKM. The CDR3 runs to 15 residues. CDR3 coding DNA: TGTGCCGGCAGGTCGACAGATCTTAGCAATCAGCCCCAGCATTTT. Its protein product is CAGRSTDLSNQPQHF. The full variable domain, completed using reference TRBV28 and TRBJ1-5, is DVKVTQSSRYLVKRTGEKVFLECVQDMDHENMFWYRQDPGLGLRLIYFSYDVKMKEKGDIPEGYSVSREKKERFSLILESASTNQTSMYLCAGRSTDLSNQPQHFGDGTRLSIL.

J is TRBJ2-5 and V is TRBV9; D not certain. V was shortened by 0 bases and J by 3 bases, with 3 bases between the two germline ends. The CDR3 runs 12 residues. Germline V gene lookup returns CDR1 SGDLS and CDR2 YYNGEE. The CDR3: CASSVEKETQYF. In DNA, the CDR3 is TGTGCCAGCAGCGTAGAAAAAGAGACCCAGTACTTC.

CDR3 region: CASSPTPFGGNTEAFF. DNA of the CDR3: TGCGCCAGCAGCCCAACCCCCTTCGGGGGGAACACTGAAGCTTTCTTT. The genes are TRBV4-3 and TRBJ1-1; TRBD1 might be the D (5 bases). CDR3 length: 16 residues. From germline, CDR1 is LGHNA and CDR2 YSLEER. The V end was cut by 4 bases, the J end by 1 base, with 16 bases between.

This clonotype was recorded a few times. The chain has TRBV27 and TRBJ2-1, with D uncertain. This CDR3 comprises 12 residues. V was clipped by 4 bases and J by 9 bases, with 10 bases between them. Germline V gene data show CDR1 as MNHEY and CDR2 as SMNVEV (reference sequence). The CDR3 reads CASSSGVVEQFF. In DNA, the CDR3 is TGTGCCAGCAGTTCCGGAGTTGTTGAGCAGTTCTTC.

The chain uses TRBV7-9 and TRBJ2-5, with D possibly matching TRBD2 (5 bases). The CDR3 runs 16 residues. The V end lost 1 base, the J end lost 3 bases, and 15 bases lay between the germline ends. Germline values: CDR1 SEHNR, CDR2 FQNEAQ (reference sequence). CDR3 loop: CASSLVLVASKETQYF. Written as DNA, the CDR3 is TGTGCCAGCAGCTTAGTATTGGTGGCTAGCAAAGAGACCCAGTACTTC.

V gene TRBV12-3 or TRBV12-4 combines with J gene TRBJ1-4; no definite D call. With 3 bases removed from V and 4 bases from J, the gap between germline ends came to 3 bases. The CDR3 has 12 residues. The CDR3 sequence: CASSFVNEKLFF. CDR3 bases: TGTGCCAGCAGTTTCGTTAATGAAAAACTGTTTTTT.

This clonotype showed up just a few times. The chain has TRBV4-3 and TRBJ2-3, with 8 bases lining up with TRBD2. Unmatched junction bases numbered 16, after V lost 2 bases and J lost 0 bases. This CDR3 contains 20 residues. The germline V gene encodes CDR1 LGHNA and CDR2 YSLEER. CDR3 sequence reads: CASSQRPTGGGTTSTDTQYF. The DNA for the CDR3 is TGCGCCAGCAGCCAACGCCCCACTGGCGGGGGGACGACTAGCACAGATACGCAGTATTTT.